This T cell receptor beta chain was retrieved from a study of cytomegalovirus exposure and HLA in healthy donors. Primers for the PCR totalled 60 Vbeta and 13 Jbeta. Libraries were prepared by immunoSEQ multiplex PCR; TCRdb keeps only in-frame clonotypes and omits some of them. The table shows over 150,000 clones, with about 72% occurring only once. Germline V gene sequence: CDR1 MNHNS, CDR2 SASEGT. The CDR3 consists of 13 residues. V lost 4 bases and J lost 4, with 9 bases in between. This chain links TRBV6-1 with TRBJ2-3, with D maybe TRBD2 (5 bases). The sample was PBMCs. The clonotype comes from a man aged 30 to 39 in good health and CMV-seropositive. The CDR3 loop is CASSGREPDTQYF. CDR3 bases: TGTGCCAGCAGTGGCCGGGAACCAGATACGCAGTATTTT.